Below are 7 T cell receptor beta chains sequenced from a single sample in a study of T cell repertoires in cytomegalovirus infection. TCRdb itself ran the reads through MiXCR, one entry per CDR3 protein. The sample has 380,000 or so distinct CDR3 sequences; about 35% are singletons. The antigens for these receptors are not known. This sample comprised cultured PBMCs, obtained from culture after CMV antigen stimulation. Source of these receptors: a human donor in good health (CMV status not recorded). Some clones in this sample may be carry-over from other donors' samples.

The chain carries TRBV19 and TRBJ2-1; D may be TRBD2 (6 bases). Germline CDR1 and CDR2: LNHDA and SQIVND (reference sequence). This CDR3 has 16 amino acids. V lost 2 bases and J lost 6, with 17 bases in between. CDR3 sequence: CASSIKRVLTPNEQFF. Written as DNA, the CDR3 is TGTGCCAGTAGTATAAAGCGGGTCCTGACCCCCAATGAGCAGTTCTTC. Complete variable domain (other parts from reference TRBV19 and TRBJ2-1): DGGITQSPKYLFRKEGQNVTLSCEQNLNHDAMYWYRQDPGQGLRLIYYSQIVNDFQKGDIAEGYSVSREKKESFPLTVTSAQKNPTAFYLCASSIKRVLTPNEQFFGPGTRLTVL.

The rearrangement links TRBV4-3 to TRBJ2-3; no reliable D call. The CDR3 length is 15 residues. Looked up from germline, CDR1 is LGHNA and CDR2 is YSLEER. V lost 4 bases, J lost 4 bases, and 15 bases lay in between. In DNA, the CDR3 is TGCGCCAGCAGCCCCCGGATTGGTCTTGCAGATACGCAGTATTTT. Translated, it gives CASSPRIGLADTQYF.

V usage is TRBV12-3 or TRBV12-4 and J usage is TRBJ1-1, with TRBD1 as a possible D gene (5 bases). Trimming shortened V by 6 bases and J by 6 bases, and 17 bases separated the two germline ends. This CDR3 contains 14 residues. The CDR3: CASRVRGTPAEAFF. In nucleotides, the CDR3 is TGTGCCAGCAGGGTAAGGGGAACCCCAGCTGAAGCTTTCTTT.

This clonotype was seen more than once but under ten times. CDR3 loop: CASNRQGNYGYTF. CDR3 in DNA: TGTGCCAGCAATCGACAGGGGAACTATGGCTACACCTTC. The chain joins TRBV6-1 to TRBJ1-2; TRBD1 aligns across 8 bases. CDR3 length: 13 amino acids. With V trimmed by 7 bases and J by 2 bases, 3 bases remained unmatched. Germline assignment: CDR1 MNHNS and CDR2 SASEGT.

The rearrangement uses TRBV12-3 or TRBV12-4 and TRBJ2-6; 9 nucleotides match TRBD1. The CDR3 consists of 17 residues. Trimming at V came to 4 bases and at J to 2 bases, leaving 6 bases not matched to a gene. DNA of the CDR3: TGTGCCAGCAGTTCGAAGACAGGGGGAACTGGGGCCAACGTCCTGACTTTC. This sequence encodes CASSSKTGGTGANVLTF.

This clonotype was seen a handful of times. The CDR3 DNA reads TGTGCCAGCACGAAGACAGAAACAGATACGCAGTATTTT. Its protein product is CASTKTETDTQYF. The chain links TRBV7-9 to TRBJ2-3; TRBD1 is a possible D gene (5 bases). There are 13 residues in the CDR3. V gave up 7 bases and J gave up 3 bases, with 11 bases separating them. The germline V gene encodes CDR1 SEHNR and CDR2 FQNEAQ (reference sequence). The whole variable domain, filled in from reference TRBV7-9 and TRBJ2-3, reads DTGVSQNPRHKITKRGQNVTFRCDPISEHNRLYWYRQTLGQGPEFLTYFQNEAQLEKSRLLSDRFSAERPKGSFSTLEIQRTEQGDSAMYLCASTKTETDTQYFGPGTRLTVL.

The chain joins TRBV7-2 to TRBJ2-3; unclear D gene. The CDR3 is 16 residues long. V was pared by 3 bases and J by 3 bases, with 16 bases between. Germline V CDR1 and CDR2: SGHTA, FQGNSA. CDR3 DNA: TGTGCCAGCAGCTTCACGAAAGCTAGACAAACAGATACGCAGTATTTT. Amino acids: CASSFTKARQTDTQYF.